Listed here are 24 T cell receptor beta chains from one sample, sequenced in a study of CD8 T cells in Susac syndrome. After extraction with the RNeasy kit, about 0.5 to 1 ug of the RNA was reverse transcribed using random hexamers. TCRdb ran MiXCR on the immunoSEQ multiplex PCR reads and lists one entry per CDR3 protein. The repertoire consists of 150,000 to 200,000 distinct CDR3 sequences, with roughly 94% occurring once and the leading ten covering over 0.09%. The sample taken for sequencing was CD4+ T cells from PBMCs. The receptors were gathered from a human donor with multiple sclerosis.

CDR3 DNA: TGCAGTGCCACCTACGGGGGAGGACGGTCGGATACGCAGTATTTT. It codes for CSATYGGGRSDTQYF. This chain links TRBV20-1 with TRBJ2-3; tentatively, D is TRBD2 (6 bases). Trimming cost V 6 bases and J 6 bases, with 22 bases left between them. The CDR3 is made up of 15 amino acids. Germline V lookup: CDR1 DFQATT, CDR2 SNEGSKA (reference sequence).

V is TRBV3-1 and J is TRBJ2-7, with 7 bases that match TRBD2. The length of the CDR3 is 11 residues. J was trimmed by 7 bases and V by 4 bases; bases with no gene match: 1. Germline V gene data show CDR1 as LGHDT and CDR2 as YNNKEL (reference sequence). The CDR3 sequence is CASSPGLEQYF. The CDR3 DNA sequence: TGTGCCAGCAGCCCGGGACTAGAGCAGTACTTC.

The chain uses TRBV12-5 and TRBJ1-1; D is possibly TRBD1 (5 bases). V lost 1 base and J 1 base, leaving 10 bases between the germline ends. Germline-derived CDR1 and CDR2 are LGHNT and FRNRAP. The CDR3 extends over 15 amino acids. The CDR3 region is CASGLGLDTNTEAFF. CDR3 DNA: TGTGCTAGTGGTTTGGGCCTGGACACGAACACTGAAGCTTTCTTT. The full variable domain, with the rest looked up from reference TRBV12-5 and TRBJ1-1, is DARVTQTPRHKVTEMGQEVTMRCQPILGHNTVFWYRQTMMQGLELLAYFRNRAPLDDSGMPKDRFSAEMPDATLATLKIQPSEPRDSAVYFCASGLGLDTNTEAFFGQGTRLTVV.

The rearrangement uses TRBV7-9 and TRBJ2-5; D unclear. V was pared by 0 bases and J by 2 bases, with 7 bases between. Germline lookup yields CDR1 SEHNR and CDR2 FQNEAQ (reference sequence). The CDR3 extends over 14 amino acids. CDR3 coding DNA: TGTGCCAGCAGCTTAGCGCTGGGGCAAGAGACCCAGTACTTC. Amino acid sequence: CASSLALGQETQYF.

This chain uses TRBV19 with TRBJ1-5, with TRBD1 matching 8 bases. J was trimmed by 2 bases and V by 4 bases; bases with no gene match: 7. There are 16 residues in the CDR3. Germline V gene data show CDR1 as LNHDA and CDR2 as SQIVND (reference sequence). The DNA of the CDR3 is TGTGCCAGTAGTACAGACAGGGGAGGTCGCAATCAGCCCCAGCATTTT. Its translation is CASSTDRGGRNQPQHF.

The chain carries TRBV27 and TRBJ2-3; TRBD2 is a possible D gene (5 bases). The CDR3 spans 15 residues. The germline CDR1 and CDR2 sequences are MNHEY and SMNVEV (reference sequence). The germline V and J ends were trimmed by 3 bases and 2 bases, with 12 bases remaining between them. The CDR3 DNA is TGTGCCAGCAGTTTGTTCGGGGTGATCACAGATACGCAGTATTTT. Translation gives CASSLFGVITDTQYF.

The chain links TRBV7-2 to TRBJ1-6; tentative D call: TRBD1 (5 bases). The CDR3 is 15 amino acids. Germline CDR1 is SGHTA and CDR2 is FQGNSA. V was clipped by 7 bases and J by 7 bases, with 17 bases between them. The CDR3 DNA follows: TGTGCCAGCAAGCTCCAGGACACATCGAATTCACCCCTCCACTTT. This sequence encodes CASKLQDTSNSPLHF. Full variable domain (rest looked up from reference TRBV7-2 and TRBJ1-6): GAGVSQSPSNKVTEKGKDVELRCDPISGHTALYWYRQSLGQGLEFLIYFQGNSAPDKSGLPSDRFSAERTGGSVSTLTIQRTQQEDSAVYLCASKLQDTSNSPLHFGNGTRLTVT.

The rearrangement links TRBV7-9 to TRBJ1-4, with 11 bases lining up with TRBD1. The germline CDR1 and CDR2 sequences are SEHNR and FQNEAQ (reference sequence). Trimming removed 5 bases from V and 7 bases from J; junction bases left unmatched: 3. This CDR3 is 14 amino acids long. CDR3: CASSQGQGGEKLFF. In DNA form, the CDR3 reads TGTGCCAGCAGCCAGGGACAGGGGGGTGAAAAACTGTTTTTT.

The V gene is TRBV7-2, the J gene TRBJ1-3; D unresolved. V gave up 0 bases and J gave up 4 bases, with 4 bases separating them. The CDR3 loop spans 13 amino acids. Germline-derived CDR1 and CDR2 are SGHTA and FQGNSA. Here the CDR3 reads CASSLAAGNTIYF. CDR3 sequence (DNA): TGTGCCAGCAGCTTAGCTGCCGGAAACACCATATATTTT.

The chain employs TRBV9 and TRBJ2-1; 9 nucleotides line up with TRBD2. Germline CDR1 and CDR2: SGDLS and YYNGEE. V shed 0 bases, J shed 9 bases, and the junction held 4 bases outside the gene matches. This CDR3 region has 14 residues. In DNA, the CDR3 is TGTGCCAGCAGCGTAGCAGCGGGAGGCAGTGAGCAGTTCTTC. It specifies CASSVAAGGSEQFF.

The chain joins TRBV11-2 to TRBJ1-2; tentative D call: TRBD1 (5 bases). Trimming removed 5 bases at V and 5 bases at J, with 9 bases between. This CDR3 is 12 amino acids long. The germline V gene has CDR1 SGHAT and CDR2 FQNNGV. The CDR3 DNA reads as TGTGCCAGCAGCCGGGACCGATATGGCTACACCTTC. Residues: CASSRDRYGYTF.

The chain recombines TRBV7-6 with TRBJ2-7; 9 nucleotides align to TRBD2. Germline trimming cut 5 bases from V and 6 bases from J; bases unmatched to any gene: 8. CDR1 SGHVS and CDR2 FNYEAQ come from the germline V gene. The CDR3 spans 14 residues. The CDR3 coding sequence is TGTGCCAGCAGCCCGGCTCTAGCGGGAACCGAGCAGTACTTC. Its protein is CASSPALAGTEQYF.

This clonotype is a singleton in its sample. The chain recombines TRBV3-1 with TRBJ2-5, with D uncertain. The V end was cut by 4 bases, the J end by 4 bases, with 13 bases between. The CDR3 consists of 14 residues. Germline lookup yields CDR1 LGHDT and CDR2 YNNKEL (reference sequence). The CDR3 DNA reads as TGTGCCAGCAGCCCGAATGTGGCGATAGAGACCCAGTACTTC. Residues: CASSPNVAIETQYF.

This clonotype has just a few counts. The chain has TRBV30 and TRBJ1-1; tentatively, D is TRBD1 (6 bases). Per germline, CDR1 GTSNPN and CDR2 SVGIG (reference sequence). There are 12 residues in the CDR3. Trimming took off 5 bases at V and 2 bases at J, with 9 bases between the two ends. As DNA, the CDR3 is TGTGCCTGGGGACAGCTAAACACTGAAGCTTTCTTT. Amino acids: CAWGQLNTEAFF.

This chain uses TRBV20-1 with TRBJ2-1, with 7 bases aligning to TRBD2. CDR3 size: 14 residues. With 1 base clipped from V and 7 bases from J, the junction kept 7 bases outside the gene matches. Germline lookup yields CDR1 DFQATT and CDR2 SNEGSKA (reference sequence). The CDR3 protein is CSARGGGTKNEQFF. The CDR3 nucleotides are TGCAGTGCTAGAGGCGGCGGGACTAAAAATGAGCAGTTCTTC.

The rearrangement joins TRBV29-1 to TRBJ2-1; TRBD1 might be the D (6 bases). The length of the CDR3 is 12 residues. Germline CDR1 reads SQVTM; CDR2 reads ANQGSEA. V lost 7 bases to trimming and J lost 8 bases, with 15 bases between them. In DNA, the CDR3 is TGCAGCGGGAACTTACAGGGTCATGAGCAGTTCTTC. As protein: CSGNLQGHEQFF.

The chain couples TRBV18 to TRBJ2-6; no firm D call. The germline V and J ends were trimmed by 2 bases and 0 bases, with 8 bases remaining between them. Per the germline V gene, CDR1 is KGHSH and CDR2 is LQKENI. The CDR3 consists of 16 residues. CDR3 region: CASSPYTDSGANVLTF. DNA of the CDR3: TGTGCCAGCTCACCATACACCGACTCTGGGGCCAACGTCCTGACTTTC. Full variable domain (outside the CDR3, taken from reference TRBV18 and TRBJ2-6): NAGVMQNPRHLVRRRGQEARLRCSPMKGHSHVYWYRQLPEEGLKFMVYLQKENIIDESGMPKERFSAEFPKEGPSILRIQQVVRGDSAAYFCASSPYTDSGANVLTFGAGSRLTVL.

The chain combines TRBV7-2 with TRBJ2-4; D is unresolved. CDR1 and CDR2 (germline): SGHTA, FQGNSA. Trimming removed 2 bases from V and 4 bases from J, with 9 bases in between. The CDR3 runs to 14 residues. CDR3 sequence reads: CASSLMEWKNIQYF. In DNA form, the CDR3 reads TGTGCCAGCAGCTTAATGGAGTGGAAAAACATTCAGTACTTC. The whole variable domain, remainder taken from reference TRBV7-2 and TRBJ2-4, is GAGVSQSPSNKVTEKGKDVELRCDPISGHTALYWYRQSLGQGLEFLIYFQGNSAPDKSGLPSDRFSAERTGGSVSTLTIQRTQQEDSAVYLCASSLMEWKNIQYFGAGTRLSVL.

This clonotype was counted once. The genes are TRBV4-3 and TRBJ2-2, with 13 bases aligning to TRBD2. From germline, CDR1 is LGHNA and CDR2 YSLEER. V shed 0 bases and J 4 bases; nucleotides not matched to a gene: 14. This CDR3 is 21 amino acids long. Written as DNA, the CDR3 is TGCGCCAGCAGCCAAGATCGTAGATGGACTAGCGGGAGTTGGGTCACCGGGGAGCTGTTTTTT. It encodes CASSQDRRWTSGSWVTGELFF.

This chain links TRBV7-9 with TRBJ2-5; no reliable D call. Germline V gene lookup returns CDR1 SEHNR and CDR2 FQNEAQ (reference sequence). The CDR3 sequence is 10 residues long. V was clipped by 8 bases and J by 5 bases, with 6 bases between them. The CDR3 spells CASGLETQYF. CDR3 bases: TGTGCCAGCGGGCTGGAGACCCAGTACTTC.

This chain joins TRBV20-1 and TRBJ2-7, with 9 bases aligning to TRBD2. The CDR3 length is 18 residues. V dropped 1 base and J dropped 0; count of bases not matched to a gene: 13. Germline V gene lookup returns CDR1 DFQATT and CDR2 SNEGSKA (reference sequence). CDR3 loop: CSARVRAGGLPFSYEQYF. The CDR3 DNA reads TGCAGTGCTAGAGTGAGAGCGGGAGGACTTCCCTTCTCCTACGAGCAGTACTTC.

The CDR3 is CASSIGGAAGYTF. The CDR3 DNA reads TGTGCCAGTAGTATTGGAGGGGCCGCCGGCTACACCTTC. This chain uses TRBV19 with TRBJ1-2, with a tentative D call TRBD1 (5 bases). Germline loops: CDR1 LNHDA, CDR2 SQIVND (reference sequence). CDR3 length: 13 amino acids. Trimming shortened V by 3 bases and J by 8 bases, and 13 bases separated the two germline ends.

The V call is TRBV9, the J call TRBJ2-3; 7 nucleotides agree with TRBD2. Germline CDR1 is SGDLS and CDR2 is YYNGEE. V gave up 2 bases and J gave up 4 bases; unmatched junction bases: 10. CDR3 length equals 16 residues. In nucleotides, the CDR3 is TGTGCCAGCAGCGTGGCGGGCGGGAGAGGCGCAGATACGCAGTATTTT. Translation gives CASSVAGGRGADTQYF.

This clonotype was counted once. This rearrangement joins TRBV29-1 to TRBJ2-3; D remains unclear. Germline V CDR1 and CDR2: SQVTM, ANQGSEA. V lost 4 bases, J lost 0 bases, and 14 bases lay in between. The CDR3 is 15 residues long. CDR3 DNA sequence: TGCAGCGTTGGTCGATCAGGCGGCAGCACAGATACGCAGTATTTT. Translating it yields CSVGRSGGSTDTQYF.